This is a list of T cell receptor beta chains from one sample in a study of shared clonotypes between healthy human individuals. Measured with immunoSEQ multiplex PCR; TCRdb has only the in-frame clones, and not every one. The top ten clones hold around 0.13% of a sample with roughly 2 million clones, approximately 96% of them seen once. Material for sequencing was naive CD4+ T cells sorted from blood. Receptors were obtained from a man between 18 and 29 years old in good health. Both conserved end residues are part of each CDR3. D genes are given only for firm matches. For some rows the clone size is stated as once, few or many, or as a class when expanded; others skip it.

j_call v_call clone_size d_call cdr3_aa cdr3_nt
TRBJ2-3 TRBV2 few - CASTQVDTQYF TGTGCCAGCACCCAGGTAGATACGCAGTATTTT
TRBJ1-1 TRBV6-6 - TRBD1 CASFQQGTTEAFF TGTGCCAGCTTCCAACAGGGGACCACTGAAGCTTTCTTT
TRBJ1-6 TRBV27 - - CASSSRGNNSPLHF TGTGCCAGCAGTTCCAGGGGAAATAATTCACCCCTCCACTTT
TRBJ2-1 TRBV5-1 - - CASSLGDSSYNEQFF TGCGCCAGCAGCTTGGGGGATAGCTCCTACAATGAGCAGTTCTTC
TRBJ2-3 TRBV4-1 - - CASSQVYRGSTDTQYF TGCGCCAGCAGCCAAGTTTACCGGGGGAGCACAGATACGCAGTATTTT
TRBJ1-1 TRBV5-8 once TRBD1 CASSLVVGVGRGSEAFF TGTGCCAGCAGCTTGGTAGTCGGTGTGGGCAGGGGGAGTGAAGCTTTCTTT
TRBJ2-5 TRBV2 - TRBD1 CASSEETGGGETQYF TGTGCCAGCAGTGAGGAGACAGGGGGCGGGGAGACCCAGTACTTC
TRBJ2-7 TRBV30 - - CAWSGLNSYEQYF TGTGCCTGGAGTGGACTCAACTCCTACGAGCAGTACTTC
TRBJ1-1 TRBV29-1 - - CSVDTVRNTEAFF TGCAGCGTTGATACAGTCCGCAACACTGAAGCTTTCTTT
TRBJ2-3 TRBV2 - TRBD2 CASSGLAGSTDTQYF TGTGCCAGCAGTGGTCTAGCGGGAAGCACAGATACGCAGTATTTT
TRBJ1-2 TRBV10-3 few TRBD1 CATGTGGAAGYTF TGTGCCACGGGGACAGGGGGCGCGGCCGGCTACACCTTC
TRBJ2-7 TRBV7-9 once - CASSRDGQSYEQYF TGTGCCAGCAGCAGAGATGGACAGTCCTACGAGCAGTACTTC
TRBJ2-3 TRBV30 - - CAWSTSNTQYF TGTGCCTGGAGTACTTCAAATACGCAGTATTTT
TRBJ1-2 TRBV4-1 few - CASSQDAPTDGYTF TGCGCCAGCAGCCAAGATGCCCCTACAGATGGCTACACCTTC
TRBJ2-7 TRBV9 - - CASSEVGSSYEQYF TGTGCCAGCAGCGAAGTGGGGAGTTCCTACGAGCAGTACTTC
TRBJ1-1 TRBV18 - - CASTRTHGQANTEAFF TGTGCCAGCACGAGAACCCATGGGCAGGCAAACACTGAAGCTTTCTTT
TRBJ2-3 TRBV5-1 - - CASSFPGPAGTDTQYF TGCGCCAGCAGCTTTCCGGGGCCTGCCGGGACAGATACGCAGTATTTT
TRBJ2-1 TRBV9 - TRBD2 CASSVETSGVREQFF TGTGCCAGCAGCGTTGAAACTAGCGGCGTGCGGGAGCAGTTCTTC
TRBJ1-2 TRBV6-1 - - CASSETGTRYGYTF TGTGCCAGCAGTGAAACAGGGACCCGATATGGCTACACCTTC
TRBJ1-2 TRBV10-3 once TRBD1 CAISESQGAVYGYTF TGTGCCATCAGTGAAAGTCAGGGGGCCGTCTATGGCTACACCTTC
TRBJ2-3 TRBV10-3 once - CASRDTASDSTDTQYF TGTGCCTCAAGGGATACAGCCTCGGATAGCACAGATACGCAGTATTTT
TRBJ1-3 TRBV5-1 - - CASSLAAMSGNTIYF TGCGCCAGCAGCTTGGCAGCAATGTCTGGAAACACCATATATTTT
TRBJ1-4 TRBV19 - - CASLRTANEKLFF TGTGCCAGCCTACGGACGGCTAATGAAAAACTGTTTTTT
TRBJ2-3 TRBV1 - - CTSSQDRPRESGQGTDTQYF TGCACCAGCAGCCAAGATAGGCCAAGGGAGAGCGGGCAAGGCACAGATACGCAGTATTTT
TRBJ2-3 TRBV5-1 - - CASSLTSPRGADTQYF TGCGCCAGCAGCTTAACGTCCCCCAGAGGGGCAGATACGCAGTATTTT
TRBJ2-7 TRBV27 - - CASSLFQSYEQYF TGTGCCAGCAGTTTATTCCAATCCTACGAGCAGTACTTC
TRBJ2-5 TRBV5-1 - - CASSLPARQKETQYF TGCGCCAGCAGCTTGCCTGCGCGTCAGAAAGAGACCCAGTACTTC
TRBJ1-2 TRBV5-1 - - CASSSGADPHYTF TGCGCCAGCAGCTCTGGCGCAGATCCCCACTACACCTTC
TRBJ1-6 TRBV18 - - CASSPNPGDSPLHF TGTGCCAGCTCACCGAACCCAGGGGATTCACCCCTCCACTTT